The T cell receptor (beta chain) described here comes from a study of beta chain features in type 1 diabetes. Per germline, CDR1 LGHNT and CDR2 FRNRAP. The CDR3 has 14 amino acids. The V end lost 1 base, the J end lost 8 bases, and 12 bases lay between the germline ends. Sequencing targeted expressed TCRB transcripts, as all isolated RNA had been reverse transcribed. Sequencing used immunoSEQ multiplex PCR; TCRdb keeps in-frame clones, though not all of them. Here the sample spans some 410,000 clones, about 14% being singletons. Specimen: naive CD4+ T cells from blood. This TCR came from a young man in good health. The chain recombines TRBV12-5 with TRBJ2-1; D unresolved. CDR3 sequence reads: CASGLGTRQDEQFF. The CDR3 DNA follows: TGTGCTAGTGGTTTGGGAACGAGGCAGGATGAGCAGTTCTTC.